These 27 T cell receptor beta chains originate from one sample sequenced in a study of tumor and adjacent non-tumor tissue in lung cancer (dated by TCRdb to the late 2010s). RNA was isolated from bulk, unsorted tissue, and RNA quality was assessed with a NanoDrop ND-1000 and an Agilent 2100. The library was built by means of multiplex PCR. Sequencing took place on an Illumina HiSeq 2500. TCRbeta libraries were constructed through three rounds of nested PCR with primers (Table S4) according to protocols modified from ARM-PCR. TCRdb reprocessed the public reads (quality trimming at Q25 with fastp, clone calling with MiXCR) and kept in-frame beta chains. Rows matching on CDR3 protein sequence are summarized as one entry with the most common DNA and genes. The sample contains approximately 100,000 distinct CDR3 sequences, 60% to 80% of them found a single time. 37% of the sample is taken by the ten largest.

The material sequenced was lung tumor tissue. The receptors were sampled from a woman aged 55-75 years with non-small cell lung cancer.

V usage is TRBV28 and J usage is TRBJ1-1, with no clear D. The V end lost 6 bases, the J end lost 4 bases, and 12 bases lay between the germline ends. The CDR3 loop spans 13 amino acids. The germline V gene encodes CDR1 MDHEN and CDR2 SYDVKM. CDR3 protein: CASSFTEGTEAFF. CDR3 DNA: TGTGCCAGCAGCTTTACAGAGGGCACTGAAGCTTTCTTT.

About this clonotype: With a much larger clone just one base away, this may be a read error. This chain connects TRBV6-1 to TRBJ2-3; D is ambiguous. Germline V CDR1 and CDR2: MNHNS, SASEGT. The CDR3 is 14 residues long. The CDR3 loop is CANSEAEATDTQYF. The CDR3 coding sequence is TGTGCCAACAGTGAAGCAGAAGCAACAGATACGCAGTATTTT.

This clonotype appeared a single time. This chain joins TRBV5-5 and TRBJ2-3; no clear D gene. The CDR3 sequence is 14 residues long. From germline, CDR1 is SGHKS and CDR2 YYEKEE (reference sequence). CDR3 amino acids: CVISLGSQWDPQYF. The CDR3 coding sequence is TGTGTCATCAGCTTGGGATCACAGTGGGATCCGCAGTATTTT.

Regarding this clonotype: In this CDR3 the conserved last residue, phenylalanine or tryptophan, is missing, so a read error is likely. This sequence joins TRBV12-3 or TRBV12-4 and TRBJ2-7; TRBD1 matches 7 bases. Trimming took 4 bases from V and 5 from J; bases not matched to a gene: 8. The CDR3 length is 14 residues. CDR3 protein: CASSSGTVRHEQYL. The CDR3 DNA is TGTGCCAGCAGTTCCGGGACAGTCCGACACGAGCAGTACTTA.

The genes are TRBV12-3 or TRBV12-4 and TRBJ2-1; D not resolved. This CDR3 has 13 amino acids. The germline V and J ends were trimmed by 7 bases and 11 bases, with 18 bases remaining between them. The CDR3 is CASNVTAQNKQFF. DNA of the CDR3: TGTGCCAGCAATGTAACAGCCCAGAATAAGCAGTTCTTC.

A remark on this clonotype: Compared with germline, one end of the junction differs, possibly owing to a read error. The V gene is TRBV11-3, the J gene TRBJ2-5, with 9 bases lining up with TRBD2. The length of the CDR3 is 15 residues. Germline V gene data show CDR1 as SGHNT and CDR2 as YENEEA. CDR3 amino acids: CVSSPLAGRPETQYF. CDR3 DNA sequence: TGTGTCAGCAGCCCTCTAGCGGGGAGGCCCGAGACCCAGTACTTC. The whole variable domain, remainder taken from reference TRBV11-3 and TRBJ2-5, is EAGVVQSPRYKIIEKKQPVAFWCNPISGHNTLYWYLQNLGQGPELLIRYENEEAVDDSQLPKDRFSAERLKGVDSTLKIQPAELGDSAVYLCVSSPLAGRPETQYFGPGTRLLVL.

To note about this clonotype: Germline is not matched at one junction end, which may reflect a read error. The V call is TRBV10-1, the J call TRBJ2-1; D possibly matches TRBD1 or TRBD2 (6 bases each). The CDR3 loop spans 15 amino acids. Per germline, CDR1 WNHNN and CDR2 SYGVQD (reference sequence). As DNA, the CDR3 is TGCGCCAGCAGTCAAGGGGGGAGCTCCTACAATGAGCGGTTCTTC. Its translation is CASSQGGSSYNERFF.

This clonotype was detected only a few times. The CDR3 DNA reads as TGTGCCAGCAGCTTATCTGGGTCAAACATTCAGTACTTC. Its protein product is CASSLSGSNIQYF. V is TRBV7-8 and J is TRBJ2-4; D gene uncertain. CDR3 size: 13 residues. Per germline, CDR1 SGHVS and CDR2 FQNEAQ. Between the trimmed V and J ends, which lost 2 bases and 6 bases, there was a span of 8 bases. Full variable domain (outside the CDR3, taken from reference TRBV7-8 and TRBJ2-4): GAGVSQSPRYKVAKRGQDVALRCDPISGHVSLFWYQQALGQGPEFLTYFQNEAQLDKSGLPSDRFFAERPEGSVSTLKIQRTQQEDSAVYLCASSLSGSNIQYFGAGTRLSVL.

Details on this clonotype: A read error may be the cause here, since a much bigger clone is one base away. The rearrangement joins TRBV10-3 to TRBJ2-5; D is perhaps TRBD1 (5 bases). The germline V gene encodes CDR1 ENHRY and CDR2 SYGVKD. The length of the CDR3 is 14 residues. The CDR3 loop reads CAISFSNGQEAQYF. The CDR3 region has the DNA TGTGCCATCTCCTTTTCCAACGGACAAGAGGCCCAGTACTTC.

With regard to this clonotype: A clone one base away is much larger, so this may be a read error. The chain couples TRBV6-1 to TRBJ2-3, with no clear D. From germline, CDR1 is MNHNS and CDR2 SASEGT. This CDR3 comprises 14 residues. The DNA of the CDR3 is TGTGCCAGCAGTGAAGCAGAAGCAACAGATACGCAGTTTTTT. This sequence encodes CASSEAEATDTQFF.

Turning to this clonotype: A clone one base away is much larger, so this may be a read error. The J gene is TRBJ2-5, the V gene TRBV6-6; 10 bases align to TRBD1. Germline V lookup: CDR1 MNHNY, CDR2 SVGAGI (reference sequence). The CDR3 runs to 16 residues. This CDR3 is CASSSRTGGMQETRYF. Written as DNA, the CDR3 is TGTGCCAGCAGTTCTCGGACAGGGGGGATGCAAGAGACCCGGTACTTC.

DNA for the CDR3: TGCGCCAGCGGCCCCGGGGACAGGGGAAATTCACCCTGCCACTTT. This codes for CASGPGDRGNSPCHF. This chain joins TRBV4-3 and TRBJ1-6; 10 bases match TRBD1. From germline, CDR1 is LGHNA and CDR2 YSLEER. The V and J ends lost 8 bases and 18 bases, in that order; junction bases with no gene match: 19. The CDR3 loop spans 15 amino acids.

This clonotype appeared a single time. A read error is likely, as this CDR3 ends without the conserved phenylalanine or tryptophan. It is unclear where the CDR3 begins or ends on the DNA, so no DNA is shown, and the CDR3 is as TCRdb lists it. The chain recombines TRBV20-1 with TRBJ2-1; the table's D call of TRBD2 was not tested on the DNA. From its first to its last residue, the CDR3 has 12 amino acids. The germline gives CDR1 DFQATT, CDR2 SNEGSKA (reference sequence). CDR3 in amino acids: CSATSGRGELFS.

A remark on this clonotype: One end of the junction varies from germline; a read error may be responsible. This chain joins TRBV20-1 and TRBJ2-2, with TRBD1 matching over 8 bases. The length of the CDR3 is 14 residues. Looked up from germline, CDR1 is DFQATT and CDR2 is SNEGSKA (reference sequence). CDR3 residues: CSPRGTGDTGELFF. In DNA form, the CDR3 reads TGCAGTCCTAGAGGGACAGGAGACACCGGGGAGCTGTTTTTC.

This clonotype is judged medium-sized. The chain employs TRBV11-2 and TRBJ2-1, with D possibly TRBD2 on 6 matching bases. The V end was cut by 2 bases, the J end by 3 bases, with 17 bases between. Per the germline V gene, CDR1 is SGHAT and CDR2 is FQNNGV. The CDR3 spans 17 residues. CDR3 sequence (DNA): TGTGCCAGCAGCTTAAGGCCCTCCGGGACTGGCTACAATGAGCAGTTCTTC. This codes for CASSLRPSGTGYNEQFF.

Concerning this clonotype itself: At one end, the junction sequence differs from germline, possibly due to a read error. The rearrangement joins TRBV29-1 to TRBJ1-1, with D maybe TRBD1 (5 bases). The CDR3 spans 11 residues. In germline, CDR1 is SQVTM, CDR2 ANQGSEA. CDR3 DNA: TGCGGAAGTCGGGAGGGGACTGAAGCATTCTTT. This gives the protein CGSREGTEAFF. Full variable domain (rest looked up from reference TRBV29-1 and TRBJ1-1): SAVISQKPSRDICQRGTSLTIQCQVDSQVTMMFWYRQQPGQSLTLIATANQGSEATYESGFVIDKFPISRPNLTFSTLTVSNMSPEDSSIYLCGSREGTEAFFGQGTRLTVV.

The rearrangement joins TRBV20-1 to TRBJ1-5; D unclear. The CDR3 runs to 13 residues. Germline V CDR1 and CDR2: DFQATT, SNEGSKA (reference sequence). V lost 0 bases and J lost 2, with 5 bases in between. In nucleotides, the CDR3 is TGCAGTGCTAGAGAGTTCGGCAATCAGCCCCAGCATTTT. It is translated as CSAREFGNQPQHF.

The chain uses TRBV5-1 and TRBJ2-5, with 9 bases that match TRBD1. CDR1 and CDR2 from the germline V gene are SGHRS and YFSETQ. With 4 bases clipped from V and 5 bases from J, the junction kept 12 bases outside the gene matches. This CDR3 has 16 amino acids. The CDR3 sequence: CASSRGQGVEGETQYF. The CDR3 DNA reads as TGCGCCAGCAGCCGGGGACAGGGAGTCGAGGGGGAGACCCAGTACTTC.

As for this clonotype: A much larger clone is a single base away; this may be a read error. V and J are TRBV28 and TRBJ2-7; D is unresolved. The CDR3 spans 11 residues. Germline CDR1 and CDR2: MDHEN and SYDVKM. The CDR3 coding sequence is TGTGCCAGCAGTCTGTCCTTCGAGCAGTACTTC. It yields the protein CASSLSFEQYF.

The rearrangement joins TRBV13 to TRBJ1-1; D may be TRBD1 (5 bases). This CDR3 is built from 14 residues. Looked up from germline, CDR1 is PRHDT and CDR2 is FYEKMQ (reference sequence). The CDR3 sequence: CDSIYGTSATEAFF. CDR3 in DNA: TGTGACAGTATCTACGGGACCTCGGCCACTGAAGCTTTCTTT.

The chain has TRBV20-1 and TRBJ2-1, with 13 bases that match TRBD2. Germline loops: CDR1 DFQATT, CDR2 SNEGSKA (reference sequence). The CDR3 spans 16 residues. The V and J ends lost 6 bases and 4 bases, in that order; junction bases with no gene match: 9. The CDR3 region is CSAQPGLAGPYNEQFF. The CDR3 bases are TGCAGTGCACAGCCGGGACTAGCGGGACCATACAATGAGCAGTTCTTC.

The chain recombines TRBV6-2 or TRBV6-3 with TRBJ1-2; D gene uncertain. With 7 bases removed from V and 8 bases from J, the gap between germline ends came to 23 bases. The CDR3 covers 15 residues. Germline V gene lookup returns CDR1 MNHEY and CDR2 SVGEGT. In nucleotides, the CDR3 is TGTGCCAGCAATACTTACGAACCGGGCAACCGCGGCTACACCTTC. Its translation: CASNTYEPGNRGYTF.

A few counts support this clonotype. V usage is TRBV28 and J usage is TRBJ1-2, with TRBD1 as a possible D gene (5 bases). The ends were cut back, 6 bases at V and 4 bases at J, with 21 bases in the middle. Germline V lookup: CDR1 MDHEN, CDR2 SYDVKM. The CDR3 length is 16 residues. CDR3 nucleotide sequence: TGTGCCAGCAGCAAACCCCCGAGAGGGGCCTCCTATGGCTACACCTTC. Its translation: CASSKPPRGASYGYTF.

In this sample, this clonotype turned up a few times. The rearrangement links TRBV28 to TRBJ2-5; no clear D. The V and J ends lost 3 bases and 5 bases respectively, with 4 bases between them. The CDR3 length is 11 residues. Germline V gene data show CDR1 as MDHEN and CDR2 as SYDVKM. CDR3 sequence: CASSFGETQYF. CDR3 sequence (DNA): TGTGCCAGCAGTTTTGGGGAGACCCAGTACTTC. Complete variable domain (other parts from reference TRBV28 and TRBJ2-5): DVKVTQSSRYLVKRTGEKVFLECVQDMDHENMFWYRQDPGLGLRLIYFSYDVKMKEKGDIPEGYSVSREKKERFSLILESASTNQTSMYLCASSFGETQYFGPGTRLLVL.

The gene calls are TRBV28 and TRBJ1-2, with 12 bases fitting TRBD1. CDR1 is MDHEN, CDR2 SYDVKM, per germline. This CDR3 has 17 residues. The junction had 12 bases not matched to a gene; V was cut back by 3 bases and J by 7 bases. CDR3 sequence reads: CASSFSNAGTGGVGYTF. CDR3 sequence (DNA): TGTGCCAGCAGTTTTAGCAACGCAGGGACAGGGGGCGTTGGCTACACCTTC.

The chain links TRBV11-2 to TRBJ1-2; perhaps TRBD1 as D (5 bases). V was trimmed by 7 bases and J by 1 base, leaving 25 bases between them. This CDR3 is built from 18 residues. The V gene's germline CDR1 is SGHAT and CDR2 FQNNGV. The CDR3, as DNA: TGTGCCAGCATTACTCGATGGGGCACGGCAGGAATTAACTATGGCTACACCTTC. This gives the protein CASITRWGTAGINYGYTF.

The V gene is TRBV29-1, the J gene TRBJ2-5, with D uncertain. CDR3 length equals 13 residues. V was pared by 3 bases and J by 2 bases, with 10 bases between. Germline V gene sequence: CDR1 SQVTM, CDR2 ANQGSEA. CDR3 bases: TGCAGCGTTGATGGGCAGCTTCAAGAGACCCAGTACTTC. The encoded protein is CSVDGQLQETQYF. Full variable domain (rest looked up from reference TRBV29-1 and TRBJ2-5): SAVISQKPSRDICQRGTSLTIQCQVDSQVTMMFWYRQQPGQSLTLIATANQGSEATYESGFVIDKFPISRPNLTFSTLTVSNMSPEDSSIYLCSVDGQLQETQYFGPGTRLLVL.